This is a list of T cell receptor beta chains from one sample in a study of control samples from healthy donors and cancer patients. Assay used: immunoSEQ multiplex PCR; TCRdb lists only in-frame clones, some missing. The table records approximately 90,000 clones, less than 90% of them present only once. Material for sequencing was blood. The receptors originated from a woman aged 65 to 85 in good health. Each CDR3 is given with its conserved first and last residue. A D gene is named only where the DNA matches it firmly. Clone sizes are given selectively: once, few, many, or a class where the clone is expanded.

v_call	clone_size	d_call	j_call	cdr3_aa	cdr3_nt
TRBV30	-	-	TRBJ1-2	CAWSLGNGVGYTF	TGTGCCTGGAGCCTAGGGAATGGCGTGGGCTACACCTTC
TRBV7-9	-	-	TRBJ2-1	CASSLAGSHEQFF	TGTGCCAGCAGCTTAGCCGGATCCCATGAGCAGTTCTTC
TRBV7-2	-	TRBD1	TRBJ1-2	CASSLGGQGTYGYTF	TGTGCCAGCAGCTTAGGAGGACAGGGCACCTATGGCTACACCTTC
TRBV5-1	once	TRBD1	TRBJ1-4	CASSLTTGNEKLFF	TGCGCCAGCAGCTTAACGACAGGGAATGAAAAACTGTTTTTT
TRBV30	-	-	TRBJ1-4	CAHGTPNEKLFF	TGTGCCCACGGGACACCTAATGAAAAACTGTTTTTT
TRBV4-1	-	-	TRBJ1-6	CASSPLEGFRLNSPLHF	TGCGCCAGCAGCCCGCTAGAGGGATTCCGCTTAAATTCACCCCTCCACTTT
TRBV20-1	-	-	TRBJ1-4	CSASPTTNEKLFF	TGCAGTGCTAGTCCTACAACTAATGAAAAACTGTTTTTT
TRBV3-1/TRBV3-2	-	-	TRBJ1-2	CASSPQGYGYTF	TGTGCCAGCAGCCCGCAGGGCTATGGCTACACCTTC
TRBV6-5	-	TRBD1	TRBJ1-6	CAGSYGQGGIAPLHF	TGTGCCGGCAGTTACGGACAGGGTGGAATTGCACCCCTCCACTTT
TRBV18	-	-	TRBJ2-7	CASSPPGAFREYF	TGTGCCAGCTCACCACCCGGGGCGTTTCGGGAGTACTTC
TRBV6-4	-	-	TRBJ2-3	CASSDNGRDTQYF	TGTGCCAGCAGTGACAACGGGAGAGATACGCAGTATTTT
TRBV25-1	-	-	TRBJ2-1	CASSEPGSNYNEQFF	TGTGCCAGCAGTGAACCTGGGAGCAACTACAATGAGCAGTTCTTC
TRBV11-1	once	-	TRBJ2-5	CASSVKRGRETQYF	TGTGCCAGCAGCGTAAAGAGGGGGAGAGAGACCCAGTACTTC
TRBV2	-	-	TRBJ1-4	CASRKGRNEKLFF	TGTGCCAGCAGGAAGGGGAGGAATGAAAAACTGTTTTTT
TRBV5-6	-	-	TRBJ2-3	CASSLLAATDTQYF	TGTGCCAGCAGCTTGCTAGCTGCGACAGATACGCAGTATTTT
TRBV9	once	-	TRBJ2-2	CASSAGEGTGNTGELFF	TGTGCCAGCAGCGCCGGGGAGGGGACAGGGAACACCGGGGAGCTGTTTTTT
TRBV19	once	-	TRBJ1-5	CASSMMDSNQPQHF	TGTGCCAGTAGTATGATGGATAGCAATCAGCCCCAGCATTTT
TRBV19	-	-	TRBJ2-5	CASSPRALAGETQYF	TGTGCCAGTAGTCCGAGGGCCTTGGCGGGCGAGACCCAGTACTTC
TRBV10-3	-	-	TRBJ1-1	CAISALGPTEAFF	TGTGCCATCAGTGCCCTAGGGCCCACTGAAGCTTTCTTT
TRBV2	-	-	TRBJ2-7	CASSEFSEQYF	TGTGCCAGCAGTGAATTCTCCGAGCAGTACTTC
TRBV20-1	-	-	TRBJ2-3	CSASRGISFTDTQYF	TGCAGTGCTAGTCGCGGGATTTCTTTCACAGATACGCAGTATTTT
TRBV30	-	TRBD2	TRBJ2-1	CAWSVMRGNNEQFF	TGTGCCTGGAGTGTAATGCGGGGGAACAATGAGCAGTTCTTC
TRBV6-5	-	-	TRBJ1-2	CASTGNDGYTF	TGTGCCAGCACAGGGAACGATGGCTACACCTTC
TRBV7-8	-	-	TRBJ2-5	CASSWGHLQETQYF	TGTGCCAGCAGCTGGGGACATCTCCAAGAGACCCAGTACTTC
TRBV6-2/TRBV6-3	-	-	TRBJ2-3	CASSYPLADTQYF	TGTGCCAGCAGTTACCCGTTAGCGGATACGCAGTATTTT
TRBV4-3	-	-	TRBJ1-2	CASSQAHISPNYGYTF	TGCGCCAGCAGCCAAGCCCATATCTCTCCTAACTATGGCTACACCTTC
TRBV30	-	TRBD1	TRBJ1-2	CAWSWAGGGYGYTF	TGTGCCTGGAGTTGGGCAGGGGGCGGCTATGGCTACACCTTC